Below, one T cell receptor beta chain is given with its context. The antigen remains undetermined. This record comes from a study of shared clonotypes between healthy human individuals. Study overall: The study used three CD4 naive, three CD4 memory, two CD8 naive and one CD8 memory plate per donor.

Profiling relied on immunoSEQ multiplex PCR, and the TCRdb table lists in-frame clones only, not all of them. The table shows 2.3 million or so clones, with 90% to 95% occurring only once. General observations from the study: Even with large depth, rarefaction showed that sorted-subset sequencing was incomplete.

This TCR derives from a man between 18 and 29 years old in good health. Some clones in this sample may be carry-over from other donors' samples. Input material: naive CD4+ T cells from PBMCs. This sample's subset: CD45RA+ positively selected.

The CDR3 DNA is TGTGCCAGCAGCTTAGAGATTGCGGGAGGCCAAGAGACCCAGTACTTC. Amino acid sequence: CASSLEIAGGQETQYF. The gene calls are TRBV7-2 and TRBJ2-5; 8 positions match TRBD2. CDR3 length equals 16 residues. After removal of 1 base from V and 1 base from J, the junction contained 5 bases not matched to a gene. Germline assignment: CDR1 SGHTA and CDR2 FQGNSA.